This T cell receptor (beta chain) emerged from a study of shared clonotypes between healthy human individuals. For the study at large: Aged between 18 and 49, the donors were a couple of women and a few men.

This CDR3 is built from 15 residues. Sequencing used immunoSEQ multiplex PCR; TCRdb keeps in-frame clones, though not all of them. The table includes roughly 520,000 clones, around 95% detected once. There were no recent acute infections or vaccinations among the donors, who were healthy HIV-negative adults. Sequencing used naive CD4+ T cells sorted from blood. Subset: CD45RA+ positively selected. The clonotype comes from a woman aged 25 to 39 in good health. This chain uses TRBV21-1 with TRBJ1-2; the DNA was not used to check the table's D call, TRBD1. TRBV21-1 is a listed pseudogene. The DNA of the CDR3 is TGTGCCAGCAGCAAGTTAGTCCGGGACACCGATGGCTACACCTTC. It translates to CASSKLVRDTDGYTF.